The source of this T cell receptor beta chain is a study of blood T cells in healthy people across ages. Trimming shortened V by 4 bases and J by 6 bases, and 8 bases separated the two germline ends. Germline loops: CDR1 SEHNR, CDR2 FQNEAQ (reference sequence). The CDR3 has 12 residues. The authors ran a second PCR of 7 to 11 cycles using a sample-barcoded 5' primer and a J-beta primer mix. TCRdb re-derived calls from the 5' RACE reads in MiXCR, one entry per CDR3 protein. The table lists about 1.7 million distinct CDR3 sequences, 28% of them singletons. The chain carries TRBV7-9 and TRBJ2-3; no clear D. Sample: blood. The sequence came from a woman younger than 45 in good health. DNA for the CDR3: TGTGCCAGCAGCTCGAACAAGGATACGCAGTATTTT. It specifies CASSSNKDTQYF.